The 12 T cell receptor beta chains given below trace back to one sample, sequenced in a study of cytomegalovirus exposure and HLA in healthy donors. PCR amplification relied on 60 Vbeta primers (plus 13 Jbeta primers). The repertoire was sequenced with immunoSEQ multiplex PCR; TCRdb's copy has only in-frame clones and lacks some. The ten most abundant clones cover 9.5% to 15% of a sample with under 70,000 clones. What was sequenced was PBMCs. The receptors derive from a woman in her twenties or thirties in good health and CMV-seropositive.

The rearrangement uses TRBV29-1 and TRBJ2-7; perhaps TRBD2 as D (6 bases). Germline V lookup: CDR1 SQVTM, CDR2 ANQGSEA. This CDR3 spans 11 amino acids. With 7 bases removed from V and 1 base from J, the gap between germline ends came to 8 bases. The CDR3, as DNA: TGCAGCGCCGGGGGTTCCTACGAGCAGTACTTC. Translated: CSAGGSYEQYF.

CDR3 protein: CASSIVRQGLGNTIYF. For the CDR3, the DNA is TGTGCCAGTAGTATAGTCCGACAGGGCCTTGGAAACACCATATATTTT. The chain joins TRBV19 to TRBJ1-3; TRBD1 aligns across 7 bases. CDR3 length: 16 residues. Germline CDR1 and CDR2: LNHDA and SQIVND (reference sequence). The junction had 6 bases not matched to a gene; V was cut back by 1 base and J by 3 bases.

The chain links TRBV7-3 to TRBJ1-1; a weak D match, TRBD1 (5 bases). Germline loops: CDR1 SGHTA, CDR2 FQGTGA. The CDR3 has 15 residues. V was shortened by 1 base and J by 1 base, with 10 bases between the two germline ends. CDR3 sequence (DNA): TGTGCCAGCAGCTTAATGGGGGGGGAGAACACTGAAGCTTTCTTT. Amino acids: CASSLMGGENTEAFF.

The J gene is TRBJ2-3, the V gene TRBV9, with 10 bases lining up with TRBD2. The germline CDR1 and CDR2 sequences are SGDLS and YYNGEE. The CDR3 is 15 residues long. V lost 5 bases, J lost 3 bases, and 6 bases stayed unmatched. The DNA for the CDR3 is TGTGCCAGCAGAAGGACTAGCGGAGGGACAGATACGCAGTATTTT. Translating it yields CASRRTSGGTDTQYF.

V and J are TRBV5-1 and TRBJ2-7, with D uncertain. The CDR3 sequence is 13 residues long. V lost 7 bases and J lost 3, with 14 bases in between. The germline gives CDR1 SGHRS, CDR2 YFSETQ. The CDR3 reads CASATRVGYEQYF. CDR3 in DNA: TGCGCCAGCGCCACACGGGTCGGCTACGAGCAGTACTTC.

CDR3 protein: CASSLPGGSADTQYF. CDR3 nucleotides: TGTGCCAGCAGCTTACCGGGAGGGTCCGCAGATACGCAGTATTTT. This chain links TRBV5-4 with TRBJ2-3; 8 bases map to TRBD2. The CDR3 is made up of 15 amino acids. CDR1 is SGHNT, CDR2 YYREEE, per germline (reference sequence). J was trimmed by 4 bases and V by 2 bases; bases with no gene match: 6.

The chain employs TRBV14 and TRBJ2-7; D is perhaps TRBD2 (5 bases). The CDR3 is 14 residues long. Germline V lookup: CDR1 SGHDN, CDR2 FVKESK. Trimming took 2 bases from V and 3 from J, leaving 11 bases between them. CDR3 sequence: CASSQYTRDYEQYF. CDR3 DNA: TGTGCCAGCAGCCAATATACTAGAGACTACGAGCAGTACTTC.

V usage is TRBV4-2 and J usage is TRBJ1-5, with D possibly matching TRBD1 (6 bases). With 1 base removed from V and 2 bases from J, the gap between germline ends came to 12 bases. CDR3 length: 16 amino acids. CDR1 and CDR2 from the germline V gene are LGHNA and YNFKEQ. CDR3 amino acids: CASSQVGGSGNQPQHF. The CDR3 bases are TGTGCCAGCAGCCAAGTAGGGGGATCGGGCAATCAGCCCCAGCATTTT.

CDR3 amino acids: CSVDEGAGYEQYF. The CDR3 bases are TGCAGCGTTGACGAGGGGGCGGGCTACGAGCAGTACTTC. The chain couples TRBV29-1 to TRBJ2-7, with TRBD1 matching 7 bases. Germline CDR1 reads SQVTM; CDR2 reads ANQGSEA. The CDR3 has 13 amino acids. Losses at the gene ends were 3 bases for V and 3 bases for J; bases not matched to a gene: 5.

The V and J genes are TRBV19 and TRBJ2-4; TRBD2 aligns across 9 bases. The J segment lost 8 bases and the V segment lost 3 bases, leaving 8 bases of the junction unmatched. CDR1 is LNHDA, CDR2 SQIVND, per germline (reference sequence). The CDR3 length is 15 residues. The CDR3 is CASSINSGSLHIQYF. The CDR3 nucleotides read TGTGCCAGTAGTATCAATAGCGGGAGTCTACACATTCAGTACTTC.

V usage is TRBV27 and J usage is TRBJ1-1; D is unclear. CDR1 is MNHEY, CDR2 SMNVEV, per germline (reference sequence). This CDR3 is 14 amino acids long. Trimming removed 6 bases from V and 2 bases from J, with 13 bases in between. The CDR3 region is CASRWGATNTEAFF. As DNA, the CDR3 is TGTGCCAGCAGGTGGGGAGCGACTAACACTGAAGCTTTCTTT.

This rearrangement joins TRBV6-5 to TRBJ2-7; 8 bases agree with TRBD1. V shed 5 bases, J shed 6 bases, and the junction held 12 bases outside the gene matches. CDR3 length equals 15 residues. Per germline, CDR1 MNHEY and CDR2 SVGAGI. The CDR3 region has the DNA TGTGCCAGCAGTATAGGACAGGGATTTAGGCGCGAGCAGTACTTC. It specifies CASSIGQGFRREQYF.